A selection of T cell receptor beta chains follows, all from one sample in a study of T cells in Graves' hyperthyroidism and ophthalmopathy. TCRdb reprocessed the multiplex PCR reads with MiXCR, giving one entry per CDR3 protein. The sample consists of under 250,000 distinct CDR3 sequences, less than 20% of them appearing once. Source material: blood. The receptors originated from a woman aged 50 to 60 with Graves' hyperthyroidism. The CDR3 runs from the conserved cysteine through the conserved F or W. Fields, in order: CDR3 DNA, CDR3 protein, D gene, J gene, V gene, clone size, CDR3 length. A D gene is named only where the DNA matches it firmly. Clone size is shown for a subset of rows, as once, few, many or a class of expanded clone.

CDR3 DNA: TGTGCCAGCAGTTCTCCAATGACAGGTCACACTGAAGCTTTCTTT
CDR3 protein: CASSSPMTGHTEAFF
D gene: -
J gene: TRBJ1-1
V gene: TRBV6-2/TRBV6-3
clone size: many
CDR3 length: 15

CDR3 DNA: TGTGCCAGCAGCTTAGCGAATCTCGGAAACTATGGCTACACCTTC
CDR3 protein: CASSLANLGNYGYTF
D gene: -
J gene: TRBJ1-2
V gene: TRBV7-9
clone size: -
CDR3 length: 15

CDR3 DNA: TGTGCCAGCAGTTACTCGATCAGCAATGAGCAGTTCTTC
CDR3 protein: CASSYSISNEQFF
D gene: -
J gene: TRBJ2-1
V gene: TRBV6-6
clone size: many
CDR3 length: 13

CDR3 DNA: TGTGCCAGCAGCTTAGGACAGCACGGCGAGCAGTACTTC
CDR3 protein: CASSLGQHGEQYF
D gene: -
J gene: TRBJ2-7
V gene: TRBV7-2
clone size: many
CDR3 length: 13

CDR3 DNA: TGTGCTAGTGGTTTACCGACAGGGGCCAACTATGGCTACACCTTC
CDR3 protein: CASGLPTGANYGYTF
D gene: TRBD1
J gene: TRBJ1-2
V gene: TRBV12-5
clone size: many
CDR3 length: 15

CDR3 DNA: TGTGCCAGCTCACTACCAGGGGCAACCAATGAGCAGTTCTTC
CDR3 protein: CASSLPGATNEQFF
D gene: -
J gene: TRBJ2-1
V gene: TRBV18
clone size: -
CDR3 length: 14

CDR3 DNA: TGTGCCAGCAGTTTATCTACCTGGGGTAACATTCAGTACTTC
CDR3 protein: CASSLSTWGNIQYF
D gene: -
J gene: TRBJ2-4
V gene: TRBV27
clone size: many
CDR3 length: 14

CDR3 DNA: TGTGCCAGCAGTGAGAGGCAGGTAGGAGAGACCCAGTACTTC
CDR3 protein: CASSERQVGETQYF
D gene: -
J gene: TRBJ2-5
V gene: TRBV2
clone size: many
CDR3 length: 14

CDR3 DNA: TGTGCCAGCAGTACGGGGAATGAGCAGTTCTTC
CDR3 protein: CASSTGNEQFF
D gene: -
J gene: TRBJ2-1
V gene: TRBV27
clone size: many
CDR3 length: 11

CDR3 DNA: TGTGCCAGCAGCCATGGGGGAGTGGGCAATGAGCAGTTCTTC
CDR3 protein: CASSHGGVGNEQFF
D gene: -
J gene: TRBJ2-1
V gene: TRBV3-1
clone size: many
CDR3 length: 14

CDR3 DNA: TGTGCCAGCAGTCCAGGACCCAGAAGGAATCAGCCCCAGCATTTT
CDR3 protein: CASSPGPRRNQPQHF
D gene: -
J gene: TRBJ1-5
V gene: TRBV6-2/TRBV6-3
clone size: few
CDR3 length: 15

CDR3 DNA: TGTGCCTGGAGTAAGGCCTCAATCGTCTTC
CDR3 protein: CAWSKASIVF
D gene: -
J gene: TRBJ2-1
V gene: TRBV30
clone size: many
CDR3 length: 10

CDR3 DNA: TGTGCCAGCAGTTACAATTTAGGCAGCTACGAGCAGTACTTC
CDR3 protein: CASSYNLGSYEQYF
D gene: -
J gene: TRBJ2-7
V gene: TRBV6-5
clone size: many
CDR3 length: 14

CDR3 DNA: TGTGCCAGCAGTTACAGGACAGGGAGCACTGAAGCTTTCTTT
CDR3 protein: CASSYRTGSTEAFF
D gene: TRBD1
J gene: TRBJ1-1
V gene: TRBV27
clone size: few
CDR3 length: 14

CDR3 DNA: TGTGCCAGCAGAGTACTAGCGGGACTCTACAATGAGCAGTTCTTC
CDR3 protein: CASRVLAGLYNEQFF
D gene: TRBD2
J gene: TRBJ2-1
V gene: TRBV6-1
clone size: -
CDR3 length: 15

CDR3 DNA: TGCGCCAGCAGGGCAGGAAATGAGCAGTTCTTC
CDR3 protein: CASRAGNEQFF
D gene: -
J gene: TRBJ2-1
V gene: TRBV5-1
clone size: many
CDR3 length: 11

CDR3 DNA: TGCAGCGGAACGACTAGCGCGCAGTTCTTC
CDR3 protein: CSGTTSAQFF
D gene: TRBD2
J gene: TRBJ2-1
V gene: TRBV29-1
clone size: -
CDR3 length: 10

CDR3 DNA: TGTGCCTGGAGTGTGGAATACAATGAGCAGTTCTTC
CDR3 protein: CAWSVEYNEQFF
D gene: -
J gene: TRBJ2-1
V gene: TRBV30
clone size: many
CDR3 length: 12

CDR3 DNA: TGCGCCAGCAGCTTTAATCCCGGTTACGAGCAGTACTTC
CDR3 protein: CASSFNPGYEQYF
D gene: -
J gene: TRBJ2-7
V gene: TRBV5-1
clone size: many
CDR3 length: 13

CDR3 DNA: TGTGCCAGCAGCCTAGGGGGATTTAGCAATCAGCCCCAGCATTTT
CDR3 protein: CASSLGGFSNQPQHF
D gene: -
J gene: TRBJ1-5
V gene: TRBV11-2
clone size: many
CDR3 length: 15

CDR3 DNA: TGTGCCAGCAGCTTCGACGGACTAGCGGGAGTAGGGTTCTTC
CDR3 protein: CASSFDGLAGVGFF
D gene: TRBD2
J gene: TRBJ2-1
V gene: TRBV5-4
clone size: -
CDR3 length: 14

CDR3 DNA: TGCAGTGCCCGAGGACGGCGGGCTGAGCAGTTCTTC
CDR3 protein: CSARGRRAEQFF
D gene: -
J gene: TRBJ2-1
V gene: TRBV20-1
clone size: -
CDR3 length: 12

CDR3 DNA: TGTGCCAGCTCCTACGGGACTAGCGGTGAGCAGTACTTC
CDR3 protein: CASSYGTSGEQYF
D gene: TRBD2
J gene: TRBJ2-7
V gene: TRBV18
clone size: many
CDR3 length: 13

CDR3 DNA: TGTGCCAGCAGTTCCGGGGCGTGGGGAGGCTACACCTTC
CDR3 protein: CASSSGAWGGYTF
D gene: -
J gene: TRBJ1-2
V gene: TRBV6-1
clone size: -
CDR3 length: 13

CDR3 DNA: TGTGCCAGCAGCTTCCCCGGGAGACAGCCCCAGCATTTT
CDR3 protein: CASSFPGRQPQHF
D gene: -
J gene: TRBJ1-5
V gene: TRBV7-2
clone size: many
CDR3 length: 13

CDR3 DNA: TGTGCCAGCAGCCCACCCCCAGGGCAACTTCTGAACACTGAAGCTTTCTTT
CDR3 protein: CASSPPPGQLLNTEAFF
D gene: -
J gene: TRBJ1-1
V gene: TRBV7-9
clone size: -
CDR3 length: 17

CDR3 DNA: TGTGCCAGCAGCCCAACTTCGGACAGGGGGTTTTTAGATGAGCAGTTCTTC
CDR3 protein: CASSPTSDRGFLDEQFF
D gene: TRBD1
J gene: TRBJ2-1
V gene: TRBV7-9
clone size: many
CDR3 length: 17

CDR3 DNA: TGTGCCAGCAGCTCAAGGGGCAGCTCTGGAAACACCATATATTTT
CDR3 protein: CASSSRGSSGNTIYF
D gene: -
J gene: TRBJ1-3
V gene: TRBV11-3
clone size: -
CDR3 length: 15

CDR3 DNA: TGTGCCAGCAGTTGGACAGGGGTCAACTATGGCTACACCTTC
CDR3 protein: CASSWTGVNYGYTF
D gene: TRBD1
J gene: TRBJ1-2
V gene: TRBV12-3/TRBV12-4
clone size: -
CDR3 length: 14

CDR3 DNA: TGTGCCAGCAGATCCGGGACAACCTACGAGCAGTACTTC
CDR3 protein: CASRSGTTYEQYF
D gene: -
J gene: TRBJ2-7
V gene: TRBV7-2
clone size: -
CDR3 length: 13

CDR3 DNA: TGTGCCAGCTCTCCCCCAACTACTGGTACGCAGTATTTT
CDR3 protein: CASSPPTTGTQYF
D gene: -
J gene: TRBJ2-3
V gene: TRBV18
clone size: -
CDR3 length: 13

CDR3 DNA: TGTGCCAGCAGTGAAAGAGGTTGGGCGGCCCTTGACTTCTACGAGCAGTACTTC
CDR3 protein: CASSERGWAALDFYEQYF
D gene: -
J gene: TRBJ2-7
V gene: TRBV2
clone size: few
CDR3 length: 18

CDR3 DNA: TGTGCCAGCAGCCAAGGTTCACAGGGGGCTAGCAATCAGCCCCAGCATTTT
CDR3 protein: CASSQGSQGASNQPQHF
D gene: TRBD1
J gene: TRBJ1-5
V gene: TRBV3-1
clone size: few
CDR3 length: 17

CDR3 DNA: TGCAGTGCTGTCAGACAGGGGACGGGTAATCAGCCCCAGCATTTT
CDR3 protein: CSAVRQGTGNQPQHF
D gene: TRBD1
J gene: TRBJ1-5
V gene: TRBV20-1
clone size: many
CDR3 length: 15

CDR3 DNA: TGCAGTGCTAGAGGAGGACAGACTCCTAATGAAAAACTGTTTTTT
CDR3 protein: CSARGGQTPNEKLFF
D gene: -
J gene: TRBJ1-4
V gene: TRBV20-1
clone size: many
CDR3 length: 15

CDR3 DNA: TGTGCCAGCACCCGACAGGAAGGCTACGAGCAGTACTTC
CDR3 protein: CASTRQEGYEQYF
D gene: -
J gene: TRBJ2-7
V gene: TRBV3-1
clone size: many
CDR3 length: 13

CDR3 DNA: TGTGCCAGCAGCTTAGCGGGACTAGCGGGAGTCGGCGGCAAAAACATTCAGTACTTC
CDR3 protein: CASSLAGLAGVGGKNIQYF
D gene: TRBD2
J gene: TRBJ2-4
V gene: TRBV11-2
clone size: many
CDR3 length: 19

CDR3 DNA: TGTGCCAGCAGCTTGGAGGGACTAGCAGTCTACGAGCAGTACTTC
CDR3 protein: CASSLEGLAVYEQYF
D gene: TRBD2
J gene: TRBJ2-7
V gene: TRBV5-4
clone size: -
CDR3 length: 15

CDR3 DNA: TGTGCCAGCAGCCAGACTAGCGGGAGGAGTCCCTACAATGAGCAGTTCTTC
CDR3 protein: CASSQTSGRSPYNEQFF
D gene: TRBD2
J gene: TRBJ2-1
V gene: TRBV7-9
clone size: few
CDR3 length: 17

CDR3 DNA: TGTGCCAGCAGCATTTACACCACCTCCTACGAGCAGTACTTC
CDR3 protein: CASSIYTTSYEQYF
D gene: -
J gene: TRBJ2-7
V gene: TRBV7-2
clone size: many
CDR3 length: 14

CDR3 DNA: TGCAGTGCTAGTAGGGCGGCCTCCTACCGCGAGCAGTACTTC
CDR3 protein: CSASRAASYREQYF
D gene: -
J gene: TRBJ2-7
V gene: TRBV20-1
clone size: many
CDR3 length: 14

CDR3 DNA: TGTGCCACCAGTGAGCCGGGACTAGCGGGAGATACGCAGTATTTT
CDR3 protein: CATSEPGLAGDTQYF
D gene: TRBD2
J gene: TRBJ2-3
V gene: TRBV24-1
clone size: many
CDR3 length: 15

CDR3 DNA: TGTGCCAGCAGCCCCCCTACTAGGGAGACCCAGTACTTC
CDR3 protein: CASSPPTRETQYF
D gene: -
J gene: TRBJ2-5
V gene: TRBV3-1
clone size: once
CDR3 length: 13

CDR3 DNA: TGCAGTGCTAGACAGCCTCAAGAGACCCAGTACTTC
CDR3 protein: CSARQPQETQYF
D gene: -
J gene: TRBJ2-5
V gene: TRBV20-1
clone size: -
CDR3 length: 12

CDR3 DNA: TGTGCCAGCAGTTTAGGCAGCTTCTATGGCTACACCTTC
CDR3 protein: CASSLGSFYGYTF
D gene: -
J gene: TRBJ1-2
V gene: TRBV28
clone size: many
CDR3 length: 13

CDR3 DNA: TGTGCCAGCAGCAAGGACAGGGAGGGGGAGACCCAGTACTTC
CDR3 protein: CASSKDREGETQYF
D gene: -
J gene: TRBJ2-5
V gene: TRBV11-2
clone size: many
CDR3 length: 14

CDR3 DNA: TGTGCCAGCTCACCACAGGGATTCGAGCAGTACTTC
CDR3 protein: CASSPQGFEQYF
D gene: -
J gene: TRBJ2-7
V gene: TRBV18
clone size: -
CDR3 length: 12

CDR3 DNA: TGTGCCAGCAGCCTACCCCCAGCTGAGACCCAGTACTTC
CDR3 protein: CASSLPPAETQYF
D gene: -
J gene: TRBJ2-5
V gene: TRBV7-3
clone size: many
CDR3 length: 13

CDR3 DNA: TGTGCCAGCAGTGAGCAGAAAGGGAATTCACCCCTCCACTTT
CDR3 protein: CASSEQKGNSPLHF
D gene: -
J gene: TRBJ1-6
V gene: TRBV6-1
clone size: few
CDR3 length: 14

CDR3 DNA: TGCGCCAGCGCCATAGCGGGAGACTGGAATGAGCAGTTCTTC
CDR3 protein: CASAIAGDWNEQFF
D gene: TRBD2
J gene: TRBJ2-1
V gene: TRBV5-1
clone size: few
CDR3 length: 14

CDR3 DNA: TGTGCCAGCAGTGAGCCGGGACAGGGGAACACTGAAGCTTTCTTT
CDR3 protein: CASSEPGQGNTEAFF
D gene: TRBD1
J gene: TRBJ1-1
V gene: TRBV6-1
clone size: many
CDR3 length: 15

CDR3 DNA: TGTGCCACCTTGACAGGTCAGGAGACCCAGTACTTC
CDR3 protein: CATLTGQETQYF
D gene: -
J gene: TRBJ2-5
V gene: TRBV28
clone size: many
CDR3 length: 12

CDR3 DNA: TGTGCCAGCAGTTTCCCAGGACTAGCGGGAGGGGAGACCCAGTACTTC
CDR3 protein: CASSFPGLAGGETQYF
D gene: TRBD2
J gene: TRBJ2-5
V gene: TRBV12-3/TRBV12-4
clone size: many
CDR3 length: 16